This T cell receptor (beta chain) was found in a study of spatial heterogeneity in lung cancer. Study-wide context: As counted in raw reads, each unique TCR and UMI combination appeared more than ten times on average. Broader study findings: The appearance of ubiquitous expanded tumor TCRs in blood was greater at resection than follow-up.

TCRdb re-called the 5' RACE reads through MiXCR, storing one row per CDR3 protein. Counted here are 28,000 or so distinct CDR3 sequences, about 8.1% occurring once; the ten biggest clones make up around 36%. The CDR3 spans 15 residues. CDR1 and CDR2 from the germline V gene are SGHNT and YYREEE (reference sequence). The V end was cut by 4 bases, the J end by 0 bases, with 10 bases between. Described time point: sample taken at primary tumor resection. Sequencing of whole RNA from tumor, nontumor lung or frozen PBMC involved no sorting. This clonotype was recorded many times. Its antigen is as yet unknown.

The sequence was collected from a female donor with early-stage non-small cell lung cancer. Sample: PBMCs, taken at surgery. The chain uses TRBV5-4 and TRBJ2-2, with D maybe TRBD1 (6 bases). The CDR3 spells CASSQDSPNTGELFF. The CDR3 DNA reads as TGTGCCAGCAGCCAGGACAGTCCGAACACCGGGGAGCTGTTTTTT.